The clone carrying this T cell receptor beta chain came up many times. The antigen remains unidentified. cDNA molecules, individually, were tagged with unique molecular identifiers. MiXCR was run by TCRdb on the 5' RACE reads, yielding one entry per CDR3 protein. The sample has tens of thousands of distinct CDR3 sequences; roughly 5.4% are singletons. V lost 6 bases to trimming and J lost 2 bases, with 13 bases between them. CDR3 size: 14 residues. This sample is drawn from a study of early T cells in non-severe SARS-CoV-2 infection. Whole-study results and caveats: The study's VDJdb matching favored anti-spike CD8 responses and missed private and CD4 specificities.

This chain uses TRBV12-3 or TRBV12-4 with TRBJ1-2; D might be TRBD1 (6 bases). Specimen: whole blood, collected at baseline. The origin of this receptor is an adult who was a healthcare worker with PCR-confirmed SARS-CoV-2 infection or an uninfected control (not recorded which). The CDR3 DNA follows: TGTGCCAGCAGCTACAGGGTGGGGAACTATGGCTACACCTTC. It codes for CASSYRVGNYGYTF.